This T cell receptor (beta chain) originates from a study of technical replicates of blood from a few donors. Profiled with immunoSEQ multiplex PCR; TCRdb holds only in-frame clones, not every one. In the table there are tens of thousands of clones, approximately 90% of which are singletons. Material: PBMCs. The receptor was isolated from a human donor in good health. Some clones in this sample may be carry-over from other donors' samples.

CDR3 in DNA: TGTGCCAGCAGCCCGGCGGGAGGGGGAGGCTATGGCTACACCTTC. Protein sequence: CASSPAGGGGYGYTF. V usage is TRBV9 and J usage is TRBJ1-2, with D perhaps TRBD1 (6 bases). Germline CDR1 is SGDLS and CDR2 is YYNGEE. This CDR3 contains 15 residues. Trimming pared 4 bases from V and 4 bases from J, leaving 17 bases between.